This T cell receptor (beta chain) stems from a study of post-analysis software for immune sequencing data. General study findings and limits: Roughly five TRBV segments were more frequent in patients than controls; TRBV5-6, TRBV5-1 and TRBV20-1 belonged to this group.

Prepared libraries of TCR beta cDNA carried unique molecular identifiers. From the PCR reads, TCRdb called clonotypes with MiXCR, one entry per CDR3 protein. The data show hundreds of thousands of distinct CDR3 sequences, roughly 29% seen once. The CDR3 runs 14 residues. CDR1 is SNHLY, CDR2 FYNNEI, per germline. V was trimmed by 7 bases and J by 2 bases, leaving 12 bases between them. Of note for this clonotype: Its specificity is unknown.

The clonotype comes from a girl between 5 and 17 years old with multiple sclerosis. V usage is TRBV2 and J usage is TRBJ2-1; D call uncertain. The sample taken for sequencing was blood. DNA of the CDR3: TGTGCCAGCACTAGGGCAGAACCCTACAATGAGCAGTTCTTC. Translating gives CASTRAEPYNEQFF.